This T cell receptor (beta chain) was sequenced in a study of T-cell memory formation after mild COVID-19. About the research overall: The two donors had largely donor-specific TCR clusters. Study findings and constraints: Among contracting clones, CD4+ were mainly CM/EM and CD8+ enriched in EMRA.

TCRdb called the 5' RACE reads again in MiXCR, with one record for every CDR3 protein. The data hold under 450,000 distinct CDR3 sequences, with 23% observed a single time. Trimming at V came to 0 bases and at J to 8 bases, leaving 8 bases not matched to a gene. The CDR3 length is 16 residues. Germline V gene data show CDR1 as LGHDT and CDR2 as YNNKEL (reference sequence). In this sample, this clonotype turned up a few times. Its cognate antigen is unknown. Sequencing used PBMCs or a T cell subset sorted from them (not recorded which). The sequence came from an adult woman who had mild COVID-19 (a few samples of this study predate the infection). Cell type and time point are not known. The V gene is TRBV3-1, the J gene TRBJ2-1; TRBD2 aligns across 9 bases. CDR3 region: CASSQDGLAGVDEQFF. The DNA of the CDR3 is TGTGCCAGCAGCCAAGATGGATTAGCGGGAGTTGATGAGCAGTTCTTC.